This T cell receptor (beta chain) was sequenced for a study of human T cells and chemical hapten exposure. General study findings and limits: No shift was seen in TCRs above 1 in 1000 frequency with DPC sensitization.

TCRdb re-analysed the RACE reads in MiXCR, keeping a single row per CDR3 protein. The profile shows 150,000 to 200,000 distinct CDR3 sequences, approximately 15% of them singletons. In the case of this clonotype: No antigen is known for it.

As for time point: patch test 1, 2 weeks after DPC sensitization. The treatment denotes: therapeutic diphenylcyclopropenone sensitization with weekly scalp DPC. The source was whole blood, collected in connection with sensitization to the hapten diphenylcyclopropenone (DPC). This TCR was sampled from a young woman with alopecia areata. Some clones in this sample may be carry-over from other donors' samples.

The CDR3 spells CASSSFQGAGANVLTF. DNA for the CDR3: TGTGCCAGCAGTTCCTTCCAGGGGGCCGGGGCCAACGTCCTGACTTTC. The rearrangement joins TRBV28 to TRBJ2-6; 8 bases map to TRBD1. This CDR3 is 16 amino acids long. The V and J ends lost 4 bases and 4 bases, in that order; junction bases with no gene match: 6. Germline-derived CDR1 and CDR2 are MDHEN and SYDVKM.